This T cell receptor (beta chain) was documented in a study of blood T cells in healthy people across ages. Study-level background: Template switching picked up about one barcoded beta molecule for each two T cells. Points from the study as a whole: A conclusive naive versus antigen-experienced comparison was prevented by the unsorted PBMCs.

Together with a sample-barcoded 5' primer, a J-beta primer mix was included in a second PCR lasting roughly 6 to 12 cycles. TCRdb independently ran MiXCR on the 5' RACE reads; one entry per CDR3 protein. The sample lists some 1.6 million distinct CDR3 sequences; roughly 30% were seen once. The donors, all healthy, were Caucasians living in Russia, aged about 6 to 95. In regard to this clonotype: Its antigen is still unknown.

Sequencing was carried out using blood. The sequence came from a woman aged 30 to 39 in good health.

The CDR3 DNA sequence: TGTGCCAGCAGCCCCGGCGGGGGGGAGTCCTACAATGAGCAGTACTTC. It codes for CASSPGGGESYNEQYF. This chain uses TRBV7-9 with TRBJ2-7; 9 positions match TRBD2. The CDR3 extends over 16 amino acids. The V segment lost 5 bases and the J segment 7 bases; nucleotides outside the gene matches: 15. The germline gives CDR1 SEHNR, CDR2 FQNEAQ (reference sequence).